The 22 T cell receptor beta chains below were found in one sample sequenced in a study of blood T cell repertoires in COVID-19. This table comes from immunoSEQ multiplex PCR, and its TCRdb copy is limited to in-frame clones, with some not included. The table has 120,000 or so clones, about four fifths seen once; the top ten hold approximately 10%. The sample taken for sequencing was peripheral blood. Receptor source: a man in his 60s with acute or convalescent COVID-19.

This sequence joins TRBV28 and TRBJ1-1; TRBD1 is a possible D gene (5 bases). Germline CDR1 and CDR2: MDHEN and SYDVKM. This CDR3 region has 14 residues. The V end was cut by 1 base, the J end by 6 bases, with 12 bases between. The CDR3 loop is CASSLLSGKAEAFF. CDR3 coding DNA: TGTGCCAGCAGTTTATTGTCAGGGAAGGCTGAAGCTTTCTTT.

V usage is TRBV5-4 and J usage is TRBJ1-2; a possible D gene is TRBD1 (5 bases). Deletions cut 4 bases from V and 8 bases from J, with 21 bases between. Germline assignment: CDR1 SGHNT and CDR2 YYREEE (reference sequence). The CDR3 has 15 amino acids. The CDR3 here is CASSHSGVGARGYTF. CDR3 in DNA: TGTGCCAGCAGCCATTCGGGGGTAGGGGCCAGAGGCTACACCTTC.

The rearrangement uses TRBV11-2 and TRBJ2-1, with 9 bases matching TRBD2. Losses at the gene ends were 5 bases for V and 8 bases for J; bases not matched to a gene: 13. The germline gives CDR1 SGHAT, CDR2 FQNNGV. CDR3 size: 16 residues. As DNA, the CDR3 is TGTGCCAGCAGCCTAAGTGGCGGGAGGGGGCCCGATGAGCAGTTCTTC. Translating gives CASSLSGGRGPDEQFF.

This clone was counted once. The CDR3: CASSISRGTEAFF. As DNA, the CDR3 is TGTGCCAGTAGTATATCCAGGGGGACTGAAGCTTTCTTT. This rearrangement joins TRBV19 to TRBJ1-1; 7 nucleotides align to TRBD1. With 2 bases clipped from V and 5 bases from J, the junction kept 2 bases outside the gene matches. CDR1 and CDR2 (germline): LNHDA, SQIVND (reference sequence). This CDR3 comprises 13 residues.

This rearrangement joins TRBV5-1 to TRBJ2-2, with 8 bases identical to TRBD1. After removal of 1 base from V and 1 base from J, the junction contained 3 bases not matched to a gene. Germline V gene data show CDR1 as SGHRS and CDR2 as YFSETQ. The CDR3 totals 16 residues. Written as DNA, the CDR3 is TGCGCCAGCAGCTTGAACGGACAGGGGAACACCGGGGAGCTGTTTTTT. It specifies CASSLNGQGNTGELFF.

This chain uses TRBV5-1 with TRBJ2-5; 8 positions agree with TRBD2. V gave up 3 bases and J gave up 4 bases; unmatched junction bases: 14. This CDR3 is built from 17 residues. CDR1 SGHRS and CDR2 YFSETQ come from the germline V gene. The CDR3 nucleotides read TGCGCCAGCAGCTATGGGATTGGGGGGAGCGGGAGAGAGACCCAGTACTTC. This codes for CASSYGIGGSGRETQYF.

This clone is a singleton in its sample. The CDR3 nucleotides read TGTGCCAGTAGCTCGGGCTCTGGGGCCAACGTCCTGACTTTC. Its translation is CASSSGSGANVLTF. The gene calls are TRBV19 and TRBJ2-6, with D unclear. The CDR3 sequence is 14 residues long. The germline V gene has CDR1 LNHDA and CDR2 SQIVND (reference sequence). With 6 bases removed from V and 0 bases from J, the gap between germline ends came to 6 bases.

This clone was recorded only once. The rearrangement links TRBV28 to TRBJ2-1; no clear D gene. This CDR3 is built from 15 residues. Per the germline V gene, CDR1 is MDHEN and CDR2 is SYDVKM. V gave up 5 bases and J gave up 9 bases, with 20 bases separating them. The CDR3 bases are TGTGCCAGCAGTCCGCCGCAAGGAGCCTTGGGTGAGCAGTTCTTC. Protein product: CASSPPQGALGEQFF.

CDR3 protein: CASSLLAGQHEQYF. The CDR3 region has the DNA TGTGCCAGCAGTTTACTAGCGGGGCAACACGAGCAGTACTTC. The chain links TRBV28 to TRBJ2-7; 9 positions agree with TRBD2. V shed 2 bases, J shed 5 bases, and the junction held 4 bases outside the gene matches. CDR1 is MDHEN, CDR2 SYDVKM, per germline. The CDR3 spans 14 residues.

This sequence joins TRBV7-3 and TRBJ2-1; maybe TRBD1 (6 bases). This CDR3 has 14 amino acids. The V end lost 1 base, the J end lost 6 bases, and 10 bases lay between the germline ends. Germline V CDR1 and CDR2: SGHTA, FQGTGA. CDR3 bases: TGTGCCAGCAGCTTAAACAGGGTGGGCAATGAGCAGTTCTTC. It translates to CASSLNRVGNEQFF.

Only a few counts were recorded for this clone. The chain recombines TRBV28 with TRBJ1-3, with 9 bases aligning to TRBD1. The trim removed 7 bases at V and 2 bases at J, leaving 3 bases unmatched. This CDR3 contains 14 residues. Germline V gene sequence: CDR1 MDHEN, CDR2 SYDVKM. CDR3 protein: CASTDRGTGNTIYF. The DNA for the CDR3 is TGTGCCAGCACTGACAGGGGGACTGGAAACACCATATATTTT.

V and J are TRBV2 and TRBJ2-3, with D perhaps TRBD2 (5 bases). Germline V gives CDR1 SNHLY, CDR2 FYNNEI. V was pared by 5 bases and J by 5 bases, with 8 bases between. The CDR3 has 12 residues. CDR3 amino acids: CASSRAGDTQYF. The DNA of the CDR3 is TGTGCCAGCAGTAGGGCGGGAGATACGCAGTATTTT.

The CDR3 loop is CASRAGQAHQPQHF. The CDR3 bases are TGTGCCAGCAGGGCGGGACAGGCCCATCAGCCCCAGCATTTT. This rearrangement joins TRBV28 to TRBJ1-5, with 8 positions matching TRBD1. The CDR3 totals 14 residues. The trim removed 6 bases at V and 5 bases at J, leaving 6 bases unmatched. The V gene's germline CDR1 is MDHEN and CDR2 SYDVKM.

The chain carries TRBV19 and TRBJ2-1; D gene ambiguous. V was clipped by 3 bases and J by 6 bases, with 9 bases between them. CDR3 length equals 13 residues. Per germline, CDR1 LNHDA and CDR2 SQIVND (reference sequence). CDR3 sequence: CASSIGGLNEQFF. CDR3 coding DNA: TGTGCCAGTAGTATCGGTGGTCTCAATGAGCAGTTCTTC.

CDR3 sequence (DNA): TGTGCCAGCAGCCGAGCTAGAGAGGGTGATAGTAACTATGGCTACACCTTC. This codes for CASSRAREGDSNYGYTF. The chain uses TRBV7-7 and TRBJ1-2; D is undetermined. The length of the CDR3 is 17 residues. Per germline, CDR1 SSHAT and CDR2 FNYEAQ (reference sequence). The V gene lost 5 bases and the J gene lost 1 base, with 20 bases spanning the gap.

The rearrangement uses TRBV12-3 or TRBV12-4 and TRBJ2-1, with TRBD2 identical over 8 bases. The CDR3 runs to 12 residues. With V trimmed by 6 bases and J by 8 bases, 3 bases remained unmatched. In DNA form, the CDR3 reads TGTGCCAGCAGCCGCGGGGGGCATGAGCAGTTCTTC. This sequence encodes CASSRGGHEQFF.

J is TRBJ2-5 and V is TRBV29-1; 9 bases map to TRBD1. CDR3 length: 13 amino acids. CDR1 SQVTM and CDR2 ANQGSEA come from the germline V gene. V trimming: 7 bases; J trimming: 5 bases; junction bases outside the gene matches: 8. The CDR3 reads CSGRDRAIETQYF. DNA for the CDR3: TGCAGCGGCCGGGACAGGGCTATTGAGACCCAGTACTTC.

V gene TRBV30 combines with J gene TRBJ1-3; D remains ambiguous. Between the trimmed V and J ends, which lost 5 bases and 0 bases, there was a span of 8 bases. Germline V gene data show CDR1 as GTSNPN and CDR2 as SVGIG (reference sequence). CDR3 size: 13 residues. CDR3 region: CAWDPSSGNTIYF. In DNA, the CDR3 is TGTGCCTGGGACCCGAGCTCTGGAAACACCATATATTTT. Looking up the rest from reference TRBV30 and TRBJ1-3 gives the full variable domain: SQTIHQWPATLVQPVGSPLSLECTVEGTSNPNLYWYRQAAGRGLQLLFYSVGIGQISSEVPQNLSASRPQDRQFILSSKKLLLSDSGFYLCAWDPSSGNTIYFGEGSWLTVV.

The V and J genes are TRBV19 and TRBJ2-2, with TRBD2 matching over 11 bases. The CDR3 consists of 15 residues. Germline V gene data show CDR1 as LNHDA and CDR2 as SQIVND (reference sequence). Trimming removed 4 bases from V and 7 bases from J; junction bases left unmatched: 5. CDR3 region: CASSSSGREGGELFF. The CDR3 nucleotides are TGTGCCAGTAGTAGTAGCGGGAGGGAAGGCGGGGAGCTGTTTTTT. Using reference TRBV19 and TRBJ2-2 for the parts outside the CDR3, the full variable domain is DGGITQSPKYLFRKEGQNVTLSCEQNLNHDAMYWYRQDPGQGLRLIYYSQIVNDFQKGDIAEGYSVSREKKESFPLTVTSAQKNPTAFYLCASSSSGREGGELFFGEGSRLTVL.

The rearrangement links TRBV27 to TRBJ2-5, with 9 bases matching TRBD1. Trimming cost V 2 bases and J 5 bases; bases outside gene matches: 6. CDR3 length: 15 amino acids. The germline V gene encodes CDR1 MNHEY and CDR2 SMNVEV (reference sequence). The CDR3 coding sequence is TGTGCCAGCAGTTTAGATACAGGGGGCAGGGAGACCCAGTACTTC. It codes for CASSLDTGGRETQYF.

The chain uses TRBV5-1 and TRBJ2-3; the D gene is possibly TRBD1 (6 bases). The CDR3 has 13 amino acids. CDR1 SGHRS and CDR2 YFSETQ come from the germline V gene. Trimming shortened V by 4 bases and J by 6 bases, and 12 bases separated the two germline ends. The CDR3 region has the DNA TGCGCCAGCAGCCTTCAGGGGCAGGATACGCAGTATTTT. Protein sequence: CASSLQGQDTQYF.

The chain is built from TRBV2 and TRBJ2-3, with D tentatively TRBD2 (5 bases). The germline V gene encodes CDR1 SNHLY and CDR2 FYNNEI. V was shortened by 3 bases and J by 5 bases, with 18 bases between the two germline ends. The CDR3 sequence is 16 residues long. CDR3 loop: CASSEAIRGAVDTQYF. Written as DNA, the CDR3 is TGTGCCAGCAGTGAGGCTATTCGGGGAGCGGTAGATACGCAGTATTTT.